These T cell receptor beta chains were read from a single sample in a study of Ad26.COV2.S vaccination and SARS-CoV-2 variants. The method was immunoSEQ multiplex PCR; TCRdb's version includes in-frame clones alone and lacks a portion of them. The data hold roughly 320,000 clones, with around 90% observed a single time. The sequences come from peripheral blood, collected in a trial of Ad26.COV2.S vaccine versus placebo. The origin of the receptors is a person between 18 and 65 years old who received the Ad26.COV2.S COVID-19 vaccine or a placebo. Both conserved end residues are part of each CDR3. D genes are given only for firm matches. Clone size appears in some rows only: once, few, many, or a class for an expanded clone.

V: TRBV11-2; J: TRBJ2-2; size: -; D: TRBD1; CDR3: CASSLGDRGGELFF; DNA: TGTGCCAGCAGCTTAGGGGACAGGGGTGGGGAGCTGTTTTTT
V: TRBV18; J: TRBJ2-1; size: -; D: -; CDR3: CASSPVSLAEQFF; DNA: TGTGCCAGCTCACCAGTAAGCCTCGCTGAGCAGTTCTTC
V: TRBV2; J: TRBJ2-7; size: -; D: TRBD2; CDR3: CASSEAPLAGGPPEQYF; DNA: TGTGCCAGCAGTGAAGCGCCACTAGCGGGGGGGCCCCCCGAGCAGTACTTC
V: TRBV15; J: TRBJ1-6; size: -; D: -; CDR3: CATSRAFPVGNSPLHF; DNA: TGTGCCACCAGCAGAGCATTTCCGGTCGGCAATTCACCCCTCCACTTT
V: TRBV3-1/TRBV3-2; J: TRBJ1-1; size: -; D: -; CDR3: CASSRGGPGAEAFF; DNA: TGTGCCAGCAGCCGGGGGGGCCCGGGGGCTGAAGCTTTCTTT
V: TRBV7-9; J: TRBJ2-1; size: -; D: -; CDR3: CASTIDTGEQFF; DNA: TGTGCCAGCACCATCGATACGGGTGAGCAGTTCTTC
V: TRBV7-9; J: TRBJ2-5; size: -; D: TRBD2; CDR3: CASSSPRGGLEETQYF; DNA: TGTGCCAGCAGCAGCCCGCGGGGGGGCCTGGAAGAGACCCAGTACTTC
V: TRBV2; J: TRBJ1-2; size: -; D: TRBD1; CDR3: CASDRDRDVGGYTF; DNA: TGTGCCAGCGACCGGGACAGAGATGTAGGAGGCTACACCTTC
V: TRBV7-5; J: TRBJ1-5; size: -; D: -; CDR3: CARSLGDSSSNQPQHF; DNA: TGTGCCAGAAGCTTAGGGGACTCCTCTAGCAATCAGCCCCAGCATTTT
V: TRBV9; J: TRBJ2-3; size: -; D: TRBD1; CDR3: CASSATGLGTDTQYF; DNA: TGTGCCAGCAGCGCGACAGGGCTTGGCACAGATACGCAGTATTTT
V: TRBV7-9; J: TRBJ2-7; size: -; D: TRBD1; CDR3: CASSLQGSLYEQYF; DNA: TGTGCCAGCAGCCTACAGGGGTCCCTCTACGAGCAGTACTTC
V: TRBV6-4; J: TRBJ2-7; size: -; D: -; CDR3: CASSDSTRRQRTYEQYF; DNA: TGTGCCAGCAGTGACTCGACGAGAAGACAGAGAACCTACGAGCAGTACTTC
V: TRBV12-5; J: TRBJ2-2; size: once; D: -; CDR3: CASGLPTPRELFF; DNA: TGTGCTAGTGGTTTGCCTACCCCCCGGGAGCTGTTTTTT
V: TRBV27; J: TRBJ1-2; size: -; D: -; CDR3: CASSPSDRSGYGYTF; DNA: TGTGCCAGCAGTCCATCTGACAGGTCCGGCTATGGCTACACCTTC
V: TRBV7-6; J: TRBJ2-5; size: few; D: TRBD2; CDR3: CASSLGFGTSGGARQETQYF; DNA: TGTGCCAGCAGCTTAGGATTCGGGACTAGCGGGGGGGCGCGTCAAGAGACCCAGTACTTC
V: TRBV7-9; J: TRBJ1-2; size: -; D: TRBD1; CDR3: CASSFGQGALGYTF; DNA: TGTGCCAGCAGCTTCGGACAGGGGGCGCTCGGCTACACCTTC
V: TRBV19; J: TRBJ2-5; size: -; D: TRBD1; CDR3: CASIDRVQETQYF; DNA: TGTGCCAGTATTGACAGGGTGCAAGAGACCCAGTACTTC
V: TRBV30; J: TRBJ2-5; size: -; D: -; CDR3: CAWRGWGDRGRETQYF; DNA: TGTGCCTGGAGAGGTTGGGGTGACCGGGGGAGGGAGACCCAGTACTTC
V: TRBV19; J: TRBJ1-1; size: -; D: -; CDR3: CASSIVWGMNTEAFF; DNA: TGTGCCAGTAGTATAGTGTGGGGAATGAACACTGAAGCTTTCTTT
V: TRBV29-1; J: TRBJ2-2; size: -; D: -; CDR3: CSGRHNTGELFF; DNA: TGCAGCGGAAGACACAACACCGGGGAGCTGTTTTTT
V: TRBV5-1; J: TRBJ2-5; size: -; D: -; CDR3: CASSLASQPSVVTQYF; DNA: TGCGCCAGCAGCTTGGCCTCTCAACCTAGCGTGGTGACCCAGTACTTC
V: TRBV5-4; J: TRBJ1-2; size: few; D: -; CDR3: CASSHPDGFNYGYTF; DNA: TGTGCCAGCAGCCACCCGGACGGCTTTAACTATGGCTACACCTTC
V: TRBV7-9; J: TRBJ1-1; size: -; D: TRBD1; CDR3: CASSLALQGGAFF; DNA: TGTGCCAGCAGCTTAGCTTTACAGGGGGGTGCTTTCTTT
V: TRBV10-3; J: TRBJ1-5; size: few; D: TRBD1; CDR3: CAISEDRGQQPQHF; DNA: TGTGCCATCAGTGAAGACAGGGGGCAACAGCCCCAGCATTTT
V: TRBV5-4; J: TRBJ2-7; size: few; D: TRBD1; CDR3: CASSMGQGTSYEQYF; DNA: TGTGCCAGCAGCATGGGACAGGGCACGAGCTACGAGCAGTACTTC
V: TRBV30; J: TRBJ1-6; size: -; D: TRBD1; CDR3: CAWRTGTANSPLHF; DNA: TGTGCCTGGAGGACCGGGACAGCGAATTCACCCCTCCACTTT
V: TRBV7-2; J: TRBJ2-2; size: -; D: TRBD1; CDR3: CASSPPTGSNTGELFF; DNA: TGTGCCAGCAGCCCGCCGACAGGGAGTAACACCGGGGAGCTGTTTTTT
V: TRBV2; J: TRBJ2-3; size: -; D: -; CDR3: CASLPGVADTQYF; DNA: TGTGCCAGCCTTCCTGGAGTGGCGGATACGCAGTATTTT
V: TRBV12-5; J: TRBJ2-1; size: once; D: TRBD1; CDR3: CASGNYRGDNEQFF; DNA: TGTGCTAGTGGTAACTACAGGGGCGACAATGAGCAGTTCTTC
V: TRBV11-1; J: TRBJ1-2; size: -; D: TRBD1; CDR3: CASSLLSRGRLAGYTF; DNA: TGTGCCAGCAGCTTACTATCCAGGGGGCGCCTGGCTGGCTACACCTTC
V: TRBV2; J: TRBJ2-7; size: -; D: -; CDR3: CASRGGRDFYEQYF; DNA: TGTGCCAGCAGAGGGGGACGGGATTTTTACGAGCAGTACTTC
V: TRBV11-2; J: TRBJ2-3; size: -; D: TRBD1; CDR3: CASSLGTGIPDTQYF; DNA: TGTGCCAGCAGCCTGGGGACAGGGATTCCAGATACGCAGTATTTT
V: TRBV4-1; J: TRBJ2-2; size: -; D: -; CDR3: CASSQEFRGANTGELFF; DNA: TGCGCCAGCAGCCAAGAATTCAGGGGGGCGAACACCGGGGAGCTGTTTTTT
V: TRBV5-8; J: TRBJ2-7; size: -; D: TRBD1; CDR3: CASSLPLDRLIYEQYF; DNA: TGTGCCAGCAGCTTGCCTCTGGACAGGTTAATCTACGAGCAGTACTTC
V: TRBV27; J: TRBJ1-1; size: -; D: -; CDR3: CASRLSGWNTEAFF; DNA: TGTGCCAGCAGGCTCTCCGGGTGGAACACTGAAGCTTTCTTT
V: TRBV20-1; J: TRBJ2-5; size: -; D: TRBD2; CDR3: CSASGLAGSPETQYF; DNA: TGCAGTGCTAGTGGGCTAGCGGGGTCCCCAGAGACCCAGTACTTC
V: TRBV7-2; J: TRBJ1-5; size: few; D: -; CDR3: CASSLSGGRSNQPQHF; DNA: TGTGCCAGCAGCTTGTCCGGGGGACGCAGCAATCAGCCCCAGCATTTT
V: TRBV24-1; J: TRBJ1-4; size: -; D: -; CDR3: CATSGGMEGFNEKLFF; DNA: TGTGCCACCAGTGGTGGGATGGAGGGGTTTAATGAAAAACTGTTTTTT
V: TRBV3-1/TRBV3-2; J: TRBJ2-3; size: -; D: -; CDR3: CASSGAPTDTQYF; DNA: TGTGCCAGCTCGGGGGCCCCCACAGATACGCAGTATTTT
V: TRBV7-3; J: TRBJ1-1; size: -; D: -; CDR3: CASSLTAGRMNTEAFF; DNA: TGTGCCAGCAGCTTAACCGCGGGAAGAATGAACACTGAAGCTTTCTTT
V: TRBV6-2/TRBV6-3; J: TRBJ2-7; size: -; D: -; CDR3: CASSYLSGTYEQYF; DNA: TGTGCCAGCAGTTACCTGTCAGGGACCTACGAGCAGTACTTC
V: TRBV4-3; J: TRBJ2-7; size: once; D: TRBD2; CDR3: CASSPYVTSEPYEQYF; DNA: TGCGCCAGCAGTCCCTACGTCACTAGCGAACCCTACGAGCAGTACTTC
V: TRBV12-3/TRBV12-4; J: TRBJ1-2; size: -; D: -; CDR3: CASSPTLARGYTF; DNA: TGTGCCAGCAGCCCTACCCTAGCGCGAGGCTACACCTTC
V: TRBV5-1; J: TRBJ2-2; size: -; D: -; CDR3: CASSLYPIEMNTGELFF; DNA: TGCGCCAGCAGCTTGTACCCTATCGAGATGAACACCGGGGAGCTGTTTTTT
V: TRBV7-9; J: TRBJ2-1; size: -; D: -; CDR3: CASSPNRDPAREQFF; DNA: TGTGCCAGCAGTCCCAACCGGGACCCCGCCAGGGAGCAGTTCTTC
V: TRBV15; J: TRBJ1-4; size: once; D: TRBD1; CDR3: CATSKDRGNEKLFF; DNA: TGTGCCACCAGCAAGGACAGGGGTAATGAAAAACTGTTTTTT
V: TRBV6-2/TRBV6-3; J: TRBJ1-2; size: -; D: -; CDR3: CASSLQTNYGYTF; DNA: TGTGCCAGCAGCCTCCAAACTAACTATGGCTACACCTTC
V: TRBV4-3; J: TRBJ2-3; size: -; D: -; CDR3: CASSQGTSGGTDTQYF; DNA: TGCGCCAGCAGCCAAGGGACGTCGGGGGGCACAGATACGCAGTATTTT
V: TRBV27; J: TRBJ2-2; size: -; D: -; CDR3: CASSLYVRVTGNTGELFF; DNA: TGTGCCAGCAGTTTATATGTCAGGGTGACGGGGAACACCGGGGAGCTGTTTTTT
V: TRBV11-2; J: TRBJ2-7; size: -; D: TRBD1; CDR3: CASSLGQSYEQYF; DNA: TGTGCCAGCAGCCTGGGACAGTCCTACGAGCAGTACTTC
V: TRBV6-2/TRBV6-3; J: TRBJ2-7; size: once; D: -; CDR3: CASSKGPYEQYF; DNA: TGTGCCAGCAGTAAAGGGCCCTACGAGCAGTACTTC
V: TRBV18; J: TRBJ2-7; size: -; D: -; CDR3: CASSPTFPREGEQYF; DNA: TGTGCCAGCTCACCCACCTTTCCCCGAGAGGGCGAGCAGTACTTC
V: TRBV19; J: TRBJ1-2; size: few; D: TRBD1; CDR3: CASSSRGQGSGYTF; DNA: TGTGCCAGTAGTTCCCGGGGACAGGGAAGCGGCTACACCTTC